This note documents a single T cell receptor (beta chain) sequence. The CDR3 runs 14 residues. V lost 7 bases and J lost 7; bases outside the gene matches: 9. CDR1 is MDHEN and CDR2 is SYDVKM in the germline V gene. The data derive from a study of blood T cell repertoires in COVID-19. Study information: Researchers got acute and convalescent COVID-19 samples from the United States, Italy and Spain. T cells, B-cell-depleted T cells, or PBMCs supplied cDNA or gDNA.

Clones were sequenced by immunoSEQ multiplex PCR, and TCRdb holds only the in-frame ones, with some missing. The table has roughly 150,000 clones, around 81% seen once. Enrolled during active infection, Seattle patients were then followed longitudinally. The sequence came from a woman older than 75 with COVID-19, enrolled during active disease. The rearrangement uses TRBV28 and TRBJ1-5; 8 bases are a match to TRBD1. The sequenced material came from peripheral blood. CDR3 coding DNA: TGTGCCAGCACATCAGGACAGGGATACCAGCCCCAGCATTTT. It translates to CASTSGQGYQPQHF.